These T cell receptor beta chains were read from a single sample in a study of shared T cell receptors in the human thymus. The table came from immunoSEQ multiplex PCR; TCRdb's copy has only in-frame clones and leaves some out. The sample comprises some 660,000 clones, 87% of which are singletons, and approximately 0.0097% rests with the top ten. The same data also contributed to another study, on human thymus T cells.

The source material was thymocytes. All receptors come from a boy under two years old with a congenital heart defect. Both conserved end residues are part of each CDR3. A D gene is named only where the DNA matches it firmly. Clone sizes are given selectively: once, few, many, or a class where the clone is expanded.

clone_size j_call d_call v_call cdr3_aa cdr3_nt
- TRBJ2-5 - TRBV4-3 CASSQDYGSQGETQYF TGCGCCAGCAGCCAAGATTACGGCAGCCAGGGGGAGACCCAGTACTTC
- TRBJ2-5 - TRBV29-1 CSVRTPGETQYF TGCAGCGTCAGGACTCCCGGAGAGACCCAGTACTTC
- TRBJ2-2 TRBD1 TRBV15 CATSREQGGGNTGELFF TGTGCCACCAGCAGAGAACAGGGGGGTGGGAACACCGGGGAGCTGTTTTTT
- TRBJ2-2 TRBD1 TRBV11-3 CASTSMTGGNTGELFF TGTGCCAGCACCTCCATGACAGGGGGGAACACCGGGGAGCTGTTTTTT
few TRBJ2-7 - TRBV28 CASIGTPYEQYF TGTGCCAGCATTGGCACACCCTACGAGCAGTACTTC
- TRBJ1-1 - TRBV10-1 CASSDTQGTEAFF TGCGCCAGCAGTGACACCCAGGGCACTGAAGCTTTCTTT
- TRBJ2-1 - TRBV9 CASNPPGGEQFF TGTGCCAGCAATCCCCCCGGGGGTGAGCAGTTCTTC
- TRBJ2-1 TRBD1 TRBV15 CATSRDSTGGRSSYNEQFF TGTGCCACCAGCAGAGATTCGACAGGGGGCCGGAGCTCCTACAATGAGCAGTTCTTC
- TRBJ1-6 - TRBV19 CASSWGGSNSPLHF TGTGCCAGTAGTTGGGGGGGGAGTAATTCACCCCTCCACTTT
- TRBJ2-3 - TRBV11-3 CASTITLSPRDTQYF TGTGCCAGCACCATAACCCTATCTCCGCGAGATACGCAGTATTTT
- TRBJ2-7 - TRBV7-6 CASSLGTNSYEQYF TGTGCCAGCAGCTTAGGGACAAACTCCTACGAGCAGTACTTC
- TRBJ1-5 - TRBV4-1 CASSQERPAEPPGNQPQHF TGCGCCAGCAGCCAAGAGAGGCCTGCTGAACCACCAGGCAATCAGCCCCAGCATTTT
- TRBJ1-5 - TRBV28 CASSFQKHSNQPQHF TGTGCCAGCAGTTTCCAGAAACATAGCAATCAGCCCCAGCATTTT
- TRBJ2-3 - TRBV28 CASSLGSGLSTDTQYF TGTGCCAGCAGTTTGGGGAGTGGATTAAGCACAGATACGCAGTATTTT
- TRBJ2-2 TRBD2 TRBV28 CASSTKGLAGAGTGELFF TGTGCCAGCAGTACTAAGGGACTAGCGGGAGCTGGTACCGGGGAGCTGTTTTTT
- TRBJ1-5 TRBD1 TRBV27 CASSLRGTGGEESNQPQHF TGTGCCAGCAGTTTACGGGGGACAGGGGGGGAAGAGAGCAATCAGCCCCAGCATTTT
- TRBJ2-7 TRBD2 TRBV5-1 CASSEGLAGTYEQYF TGCGCCAGCAGCGAGGGACTAGCGGGGACCTACGAGCAGTACTTC
- TRBJ1-2 - TRBV27 CASRAGLNYTF TGTGCCAGCAGAGCCGGACTTAACTACACCTTC
- TRBJ2-7 - TRBV11-2 CASSLGFRVDEQYF TGTGCCAGCAGCTTAGGTTTCAGGGTGGACGAGCAGTACTTC
- TRBJ2-3 TRBD2 TRBV5-1 CASSATGTSGTDTQYF TGCGCCAGCAGCGCTACCGGGACTAGCGGGACAGATACGCAGTATTTT
- TRBJ2-7 - TRBV30 CALLTGLGWGEQYF TGTGCCTTACTAACAGGGTTGGGATGGGGCGAGCAGTACTTC